Listed here are 10 T cell receptor beta chains from one sample, sequenced in a study of T cells after yellow fever vaccination (dated by TCRdb to about 2019). Sample treatment or condition, as interpreted from the label and publication: live attenuated yellow fever vaccine strain. Libraries were made using 5' RACE. The reads were generated on an Illumina HiSeq 2500. TCRdb reprocessed the public reads (quality trimming at Q25 with fastp, clone calling with MiXCR) and kept in-frame beta chains. Each entry is one CDR3 protein sequence, shown with its most common DNA and genes. The sample table contains some 670,000 distinct CDR3 sequences; only one count was recorded for roughly 12% of them. About 15% of the sample is in the top ten clones. The sequenced sample was PBMCs, obtained on the day of the yellow fever booster vaccination. These receptors originate from a man aged 30 to 39 who received the YFV17D yellow fever vaccine.

This clonotype was observed a handful of times. The chain carries TRBV9 and TRBJ1-2; TRBD1 is a possible D gene (5 bases). Trimming left V 0 bases short and J 8 bases short, with 17 bases between. The CDR3 contains 15 residues. The germline gives CDR1 SGDLS, CDR2 YYNGEE. DNA for the CDR3: TGTGCCAGCAGCGTAGAGGTCCCAGGGATGGGCGGCTACACCTTC. It is translated as CASSVEVPGMGGYTF.

In its sample, this clonotype was seen a few times. The CDR3 here is CASSRRAEETQYF. CDR3 nucleotide sequence: TGTGCCAGCAGCCGCCGGGCCGAAGAGACCCAGTACTTC. The V and J genes are TRBV11-2 and TRBJ2-5; D gene ambiguous. This CDR3 has 13 residues. With 5 bases removed from V and 3 bases from J, the gap between germline ends came to 10 bases. CDR1 is SGHAT, CDR2 FQNNGV, per germline.

The V call is TRBV19, the J call TRBJ2-6, with 7 bases aligning to TRBD1. The CDR3 is made up of 20 amino acids. V shed 5 bases, J shed 0 bases, and the junction held 16 bases outside the gene matches. Per the germline V gene, CDR1 is LNHDA and CDR2 is SQIVND (reference sequence). The CDR3 loop is CASSPFLPGTASSGANVLTF. CDR3 DNA sequence: TGTGCCAGTAGTCCTTTCCTCCCCGGGACAGCCAGCTCTGGGGCCAACGTCCTGACTTTC.

This clonotype appeared many times. This chain links TRBV4-1 with TRBJ1-2, with unresolved D. In germline, CDR1 is MGHRA, CDR2 YSYEKL. V shed 1 base and J shed 7 bases, with 7 bases lying between them. The CDR3 totals 12 residues. The CDR3 DNA reads as TGCGCCAGCAGCCAAGCAGCTAGTGGCTACACCTTC. Amino acid sequence: CASSQAASGYTF.

This clonotype was counted a few times. The rearrangement links TRBV30 to TRBJ2-7, with 8 positions matching TRBD1. This CDR3 has 15 amino acids. Germline loops: CDR1 GTSNPN, CDR2 SVGIG (reference sequence). The trim removed 8 bases at V and 2 bases at J, leaving 14 bases unmatched. CDR3 DNA: TGTGCCGGGACATGGCTTCGGGACAGGACCTACGAGCAGTACTTC. Amino acids: CAGTWLRDRTYEQYF.

The chain couples TRBV20-1 to TRBJ2-1; possible D gene TRBD2, 5 bases. Germline CDR1 reads DFQATT; CDR2 reads SNEGSKA (reference sequence). Trimming removed 1 base at V and 5 bases at J, with 12 bases between. The CDR3 is 14 residues long. The CDR3, as DNA: TGCAGTGCTAGAGGAGACGGGAACGACAATGAGCAGTTCTTC. Translated, it gives CSARGDGNDNEQFF.

This clonotype was picked up a small number of times. The chain links TRBV28 to TRBJ2-7; D not resolved. Germline loops: CDR1 MDHEN, CDR2 SYDVKM. The CDR3 totals 14 residues. Between the trimmed V and J ends, which lost 6 bases and 0 bases, there was a span of 12 bases. CDR3 residues: CASSSTPSSYEQYF. CDR3 DNA sequence: TGTGCCAGCAGCTCAACTCCAAGCTCCTACGAGCAGTACTTC. The full variable domain, completed using reference TRBV28 and TRBJ2-7, is DVKVTQSSRYLVKRTGEKVFLECVQDMDHENMFWYRQDPGLGLRLIYFSYDVKMKEKGDIPEGYSVSREKKERFSLILESASTNQTSMYLCASSSTPSSYEQYFGPGTRLTVT.

This clonotype has more than one count but fewer than ten. The V call is TRBV29-1, the J call TRBJ2-3; no reliable D call. The V end was cut by 2 bases, the J end by 1 base, with 7 bases between. The CDR3 consists of 13 residues. Germline V lookup: CDR1 SQVTM, CDR2 ANQGSEA. CDR3 in DNA: TGCAGCGTTGAAAGATCTGGCACAGATACGCAGTATTTT. Its protein product is CSVERSGTDTQYF.

The sample holds a few counts of this clonotype. The rearrangement joins TRBV7-8 to TRBJ2-7; TRBD1 matches 11 bases. The CDR3 loop spans 14 amino acids. Germline CDR1 SGHVS, CDR2 FQNEAQ. V was pared by 7 bases and J by 6 bases, with 8 bases of the junction left unmatched. The CDR3 spells CASILDRGPGEQYF. The CDR3 coding sequence is TGTGCCAGCATTCTGGACAGGGGGCCGGGCGAGCAGTACTTC.

This clonotype was picked up many times. This chain joins TRBV27 and TRBJ2-5; TRBD2 aligns across 7 bases. V lost 3 bases and J lost 1; bases outside the gene matches: 5. The germline V gene has CDR1 MNHEY and CDR2 SMNVEV (reference sequence). The CDR3 is 15 amino acids. The CDR3 sequence is CASSFAGAVQETQYF. CDR3 bases: TGTGCCAGCAGTTTCGCGGGAGCGGTCCAAGAGACCCAGTACTTC.